A selection of T cell receptor beta chains follows, all from one sample in a study of blood T cell repertoires in COVID-19. Here immunoSEQ multiplex PCR was the method, and the copy in TCRdb shows in-frame clones only, minus some. The data contain around 140,000 clones, around 88% of them singletons. The sample consisted of peripheral blood. The receptor set was obtained from a man aged 60-69 years with active or convalescent COVID-19. The CDR3 runs from the conserved cysteine through the conserved F or W. The order of the fields is clone size, J gene, V gene, D gene, CDR3 DNA, CDR3 protein. The D gene is left open where the match is weak. The listing skips clone size in some rows; elsewhere it reads once, few, many or a size class.

NA | TRBJ1-5 | TRBV6-4 | TRBD1 | TGTGCCAGCAGTGACCCGGGACAGAGTTATAGCAATCAGCCCCAGCATTTT | CASSDPGQSYSNQPQHF
NA | TRBJ1-2 | TRBV5-4 | NA | TGTGCCAGCAGCTTGGCCCGGTGGGAAGGGGGCTATGGCTACACCTTC | CASSLARWEGGYGYTF
NA | TRBJ1-2 | TRBV24-1 | NA | TGTGCCACCAGTGGGTCCCGGGGGGACTATGGCTACACCTTC | CATSGSRGDYGYTF
NA | TRBJ1-2 | TRBV6-5 | TRBD1 | TGTGCCAGCAGTTACTCGGCGAGACAGGGAATCTATGGCTACACCTTC | CASSYSARQGIYGYTF
NA | TRBJ1-2 | TRBV9 | TRBD1 | TGTGCCAGCAACCGTAGTAAGGGACAGGGGGTCGGAGGCTACACCTTC | CASNRSKGQGVGGYTF
NA | TRBJ2-3 | TRBV6-5 | TRBD1 | TGTGCCAGCAGTCTTCGGGACAGGGGAACAGATACGCAGTATTTT | CASSLRDRGTDTQYF
few | TRBJ2-7 | TRBV6-2/TRBV6-3 | NA | TGTGCCAGCAGTTACGGGACACTTTTCTACGAGCAGTACTTC | CASSYGTLFYEQYF
NA | TRBJ2-1 | TRBV6-5 | NA | TGTGCCAGCAGTAACCGACTACCTGAGCAGTTCTTC | CASSNRLPEQFF
NA | TRBJ1-4 | TRBV28 | NA | TGTGCCAGCAGTTTAGTGTCACTAACTAATGAAAAACTGTTTTTT | CASSLVSLTNEKLFF
NA | TRBJ2-3 | TRBV30 | TRBD1 | TGTGCCTGGAGGAAGGGACAGGGGTCGACAGATACGCAGTATTTT | CAWRKGQGSTDTQYF
NA | TRBJ1-6 | TRBV6-5 | NA | TGTGCCAGCAGATCCTACTTGTGGAATTCACCCCTCCACTTT | CASRSYLWNSPLHF
NA | TRBJ2-3 | TRBV19 | NA | TGTGCCAGCGGAGAGACTCCTGGGACAGATACGCAGTATTTT | CASGETPGTDTQYF
NA | TRBJ2-6 | TRBV7-8 | TRBD1 | TGTGCCAGCAGCCGGGACAGGGGGAACTCTGGGGCCAACGTCCTGACTTTC | CASSRDRGNSGANVLTF
NA | TRBJ2-2 | TRBV6-2/TRBV6-3 | NA | TGTGCCAGCAGTTACGGACAGCGGCGCGGGGAGCTGTTTTTT | CASSYGQRRGELFF
NA | TRBJ1-3 | TRBV5-6 | NA | TGTGCCAGCAGCAGGGAGACAGGCATCTCTGGAAACACCATATATTTT | CASSRETGISGNTIYF
NA | TRBJ2-3 | TRBV5-1 | TRBD1 | TGCGCCAGCGGCATGGCAGGGGGCGGGGATACGCAGTATTTT | CASGMAGGGDTQYF
NA | TRBJ2-1 | TRBV6-1 | TRBD2 | TGTGCCAGCAGTGAATCTGGGGGGGTCTACAATGAGCAGTTCTTC | CASSESGGVYNEQFF
NA | TRBJ1-2 | TRBV18 | TRBD1 | TGTGCCAGCTCACCTAGGACAGGGGCCAGGCCCTATGGCTACACCTTC | CASSPRTGARPYGYTF
NA | TRBJ2-3 | TRBV13 | NA | TGTGCCAGCAGCTTTAAGGGGGGGCACACAGATACGCAGTATTTT | CASSFKGGHTDTQYF
NA | TRBJ1-4 | TRBV2 | TRBD1 | TGTGCCAGCAGGGGAACAGGGGTTAGGAATGAAAAACTGTTTTTT | CASRGTGVRNEKLFF
NA | TRBJ2-1 | TRBV11-2 | NA | TGTGCCAGCAGCCCCGGTGGCGGGGCAGTATACAATGAGCAGTTCTTC | CASSPGGGAVYNEQFF
NA | TRBJ1-1 | TRBV7-3 | TRBD1 | TGTGCCAGCAGCCGAAATCCTGGACAGGGAGGATCAACTGAAGCTTTCTTT | CASSRNPGQGGSTEAFF